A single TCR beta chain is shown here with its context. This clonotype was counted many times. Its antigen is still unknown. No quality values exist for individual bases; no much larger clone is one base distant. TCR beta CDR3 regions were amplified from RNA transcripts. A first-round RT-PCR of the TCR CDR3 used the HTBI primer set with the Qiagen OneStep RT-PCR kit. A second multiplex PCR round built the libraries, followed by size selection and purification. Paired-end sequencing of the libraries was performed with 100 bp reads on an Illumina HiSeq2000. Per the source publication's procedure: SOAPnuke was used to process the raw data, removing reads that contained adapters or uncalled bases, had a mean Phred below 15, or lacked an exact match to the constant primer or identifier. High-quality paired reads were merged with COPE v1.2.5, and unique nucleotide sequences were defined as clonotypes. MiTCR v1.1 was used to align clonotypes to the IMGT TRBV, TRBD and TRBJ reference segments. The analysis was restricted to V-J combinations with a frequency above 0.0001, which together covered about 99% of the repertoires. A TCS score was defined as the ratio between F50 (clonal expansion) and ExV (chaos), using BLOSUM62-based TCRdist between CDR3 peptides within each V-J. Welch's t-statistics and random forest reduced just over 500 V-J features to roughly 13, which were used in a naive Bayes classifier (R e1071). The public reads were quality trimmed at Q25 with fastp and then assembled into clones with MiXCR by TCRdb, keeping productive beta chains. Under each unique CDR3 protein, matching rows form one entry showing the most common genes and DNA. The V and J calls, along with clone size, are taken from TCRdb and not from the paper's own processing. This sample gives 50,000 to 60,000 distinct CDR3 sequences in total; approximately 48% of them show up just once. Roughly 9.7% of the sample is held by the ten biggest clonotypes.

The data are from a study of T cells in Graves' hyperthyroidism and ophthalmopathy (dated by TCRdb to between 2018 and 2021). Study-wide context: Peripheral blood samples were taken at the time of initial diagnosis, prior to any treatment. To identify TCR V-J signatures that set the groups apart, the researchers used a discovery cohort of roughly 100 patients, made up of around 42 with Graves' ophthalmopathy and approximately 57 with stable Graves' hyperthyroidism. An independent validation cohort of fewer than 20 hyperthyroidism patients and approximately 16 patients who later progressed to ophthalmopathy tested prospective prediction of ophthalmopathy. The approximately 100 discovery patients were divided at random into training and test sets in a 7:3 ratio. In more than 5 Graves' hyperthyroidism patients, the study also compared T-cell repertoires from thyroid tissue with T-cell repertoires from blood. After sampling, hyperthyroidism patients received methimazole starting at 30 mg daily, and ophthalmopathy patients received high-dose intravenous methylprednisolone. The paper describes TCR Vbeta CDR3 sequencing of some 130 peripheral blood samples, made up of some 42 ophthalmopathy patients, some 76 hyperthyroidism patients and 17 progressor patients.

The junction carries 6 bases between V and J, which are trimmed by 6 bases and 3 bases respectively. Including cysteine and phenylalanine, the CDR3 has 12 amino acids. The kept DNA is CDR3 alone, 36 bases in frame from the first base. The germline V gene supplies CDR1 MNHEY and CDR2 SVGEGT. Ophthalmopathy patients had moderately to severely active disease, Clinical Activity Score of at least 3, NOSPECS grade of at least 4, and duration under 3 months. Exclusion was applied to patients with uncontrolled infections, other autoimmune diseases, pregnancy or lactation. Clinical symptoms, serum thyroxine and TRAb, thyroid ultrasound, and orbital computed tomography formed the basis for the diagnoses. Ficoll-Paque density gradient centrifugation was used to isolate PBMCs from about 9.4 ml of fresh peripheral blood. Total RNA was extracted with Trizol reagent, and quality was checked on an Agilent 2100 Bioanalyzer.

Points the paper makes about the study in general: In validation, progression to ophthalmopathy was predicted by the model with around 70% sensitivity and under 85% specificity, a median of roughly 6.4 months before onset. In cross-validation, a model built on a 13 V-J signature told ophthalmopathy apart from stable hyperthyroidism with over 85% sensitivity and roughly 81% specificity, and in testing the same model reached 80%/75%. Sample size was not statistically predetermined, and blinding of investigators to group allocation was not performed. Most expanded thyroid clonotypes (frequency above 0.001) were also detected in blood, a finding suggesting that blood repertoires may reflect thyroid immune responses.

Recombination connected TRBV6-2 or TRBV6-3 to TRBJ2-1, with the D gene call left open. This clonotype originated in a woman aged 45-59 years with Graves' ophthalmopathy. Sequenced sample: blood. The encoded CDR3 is CASRAYYNEQFF. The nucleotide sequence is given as TGTGCCAGCAGGGCCTACTACAATGAGCAGTTCTTC.